This T cell receptor beta chain was obtained from a study of T cell changes during pregnancy in multiple sclerosis (dated by TCRdb to between 2019 and 2020). With regard to the full study: In women with multiple sclerosis, the researchers looked at how the T cell repertoire shifted as pregnancy progressed.

Libraries were made using the immunoSEQ multiplex PCR assay. TCRdb mirrors the immuneACCESS table, restricted to in-frame sequences. Some clones are absent from its copies; in checked studies, under half trace to an unresolved V gene, and the reason for the others is unknown. The sample profile shows about 93,000 clones; less than 95% of them were found once. The ten largest clones capture roughly 0.91% of the sample. Inclusive of the bounding cysteine and phenylalanine, the CDR3 is 14 residues long. Kept here is only the CDR3 DNA, which spans 42 bases and is read in frame from base 1. Between the V and J ends, shortened by 0 bases and 2 bases respectively, the junction contains 8 bases. The germline V gene encodes CDR1 SGHNT and CDR2 YYREEE (reference sequence). Comments on this clone: Its antigen is not yet known. There are no base qualities to consult, and no much larger clone falls within one base.

In this chain, TRBV5-4 is recombined with TRBJ2-5; TRBD2 is a possible D gene, resting on 6 matching bases. The input for sequencing was peripheral blood, taken before pregnancy. The TCR comes from a female donor with multiple sclerosis, enrolled in a pregnancy study. The bases are TGTGCCAGCAGCTTGGAAGCGGGTCAAGAGACCCAGTACTTC. Its protein is CASSLEAGQETQYF. The CDR3 plus the reference TRBV5-4 and TRBJ2-5 genes for the other parts give the full variable domain: ETGVTQSPTHLIKTRGQQVTLRCSSQSGHNTVSWYQQALGQGPQFIFQYYREEENGRGNFPPRFSGLQFPNYSSELNVNALELDDSALYLCASSLEAGQETQYFGPGTRLLVL.